The rows below give T cell receptor beta chains drawn from one sample of a study of control samples from healthy donors and cancer patients. Assay used: immunoSEQ multiplex PCR; TCRdb lists only in-frame clones, some missing. The sample records some 89,000 clones, approximately 87% being singletons. The sample was blood. Receptors were obtained from a woman aged 40 to 50 in good health. CDR3s include the opening cysteine and the closing phenylalanine or tryptophan. The order of the fields is clone size, V gene, D gene, J gene, CDR3 protein, CDR3 DNA. A D gene is named only where the DNA matches it firmly. A clone size is listed for some rows: how often the clone was seen (once, few, many), or a class if it is expanded.

abundance: -; v_gene: TRBV30; d_gene: -; j_gene: TRBJ2-7; CDR3aa: CAWSVLYEQYF; CDR3nt: TGTGCCTGGAGTGTACTGTACGAGCAGTACTTC
abundance: -; v_gene: TRBV3-1/TRBV3-2; d_gene: -; j_gene: TRBJ1-2; CDR3aa: CASSLTAGQVYTF; CDR3nt: TGTGCCAGCAGCCTTACCGCGGGGCAAGTCTACACCTTC
abundance: -; v_gene: TRBV18; d_gene: -; j_gene: TRBJ1-2; CDR3aa: CASSRISSNYGYTF; CDR3nt: TGTGCCAGCTCACGAATTTCGAGCAACTATGGCTACACCTTC
abundance: -; v_gene: TRBV10-3; d_gene: TRBD1; j_gene: TRBJ1-1; CDR3aa: CAISESARGNRNTEAFF; CDR3nt: TGTGCCATCAGTGAGTCAGCCAGGGGGAACCGAAACACTGAAGCTTTCTTT
abundance: once; v_gene: TRBV7-2; d_gene: -; j_gene: TRBJ2-3; CDR3aa: CASSLGANEDTDTQYF; CDR3nt: TGTGCCAGCAGCTTAGGGGCTAATGAGGACACAGATACGCAGTATTTT
abundance: -; v_gene: TRBV7-9; d_gene: TRBD1; j_gene: TRBJ2-2; CDR3aa: CASSSDRDAGELFF; CDR3nt: TGTGCCAGCAGCTCGGACAGGGACGCCGGGGAGCTGTTTTTT
abundance: -; v_gene: TRBV6-2/TRBV6-3; d_gene: -; j_gene: TRBJ2-1; CDR3aa: CASSYDAYNEQFF; CDR3nt: TGTGCCAGCAGTTATGACGCCTACAATGAGCAGTTCTTC
abundance: -; v_gene: TRBV7-2; d_gene: TRBD1; j_gene: TRBJ2-3; CDR3aa: CASSPLPGQAEDTQYF; CDR3nt: TGTGCCAGCAGCCCACTCCCCGGACAGGCTGAAGATACGCAGTATTTT
abundance: -; v_gene: TRBV5-4; d_gene: -; j_gene: TRBJ2-5; CDR3aa: CASSADGETQYF; CDR3nt: TGTGCCAGCAGCGCAGATGGAGAGACCCAGTACTTC
abundance: -; v_gene: TRBV6-5; d_gene: TRBD2; j_gene: TRBJ2-3; CDR3aa: CASSPLADPDTQYF; CDR3nt: TGTGCCAGCAGCCCCCTAGCGGATCCAGATACGCAGTATTTT
abundance: -; v_gene: TRBV19; d_gene: -; j_gene: TRBJ1-1; CDR3aa: CASSMRVGAEAFF; CDR3nt: TGTGCCAGTAGTATGAGGGTAGGCGCTGAAGCTTTCTTT
abundance: -; v_gene: TRBV20-1; d_gene: -; j_gene: TRBJ1-1; CDR3aa: CSASDGPSPYTEAFF; CDR3nt: TGCAGTGCTAGTGATGGGCCATCCCCTTACACTGAAGCTTTCTTT
abundance: once; v_gene: TRBV11-3; d_gene: TRBD1; j_gene: TRBJ2-2; CDR3aa: CASSLLGQRSGELFF; CDR3nt: TGTGCCAGCAGCTTATTGGGACAGAGATCCGGGGAGCTGTTTTTT
abundance: -; v_gene: TRBV19; d_gene: -; j_gene: TRBJ2-7; CDR3aa: CASSAREYYEQYF; CDR3nt: TGTGCCAGTAGTGCCCGGGAGTATTACGAGCAGTACTTC
abundance: -; v_gene: TRBV6-5; d_gene: -; j_gene: TRBJ1-2; CDR3aa: CASSYSRLYGYTF; CDR3nt: TGTGCCAGCAGTTACTCGCGGCTATATGGCTACACCTTC
abundance: -; v_gene: TRBV6-5; d_gene: -; j_gene: TRBJ1-2; CDR3aa: CASSPGRRTNYGYTF; CDR3nt: TGTGCCAGCAGCCCCGGGCGTCGAACTAACTATGGCTACACCTTC
abundance: -; v_gene: TRBV18; d_gene: -; j_gene: TRBJ1-5; CDR3aa: CASSPGRNNQPQHF; CDR3nt: TGTGCCAGCTCACCGGGGCGGAACAATCAGCCCCAGCATTTT
abundance: few; v_gene: TRBV30; d_gene: -; j_gene: TRBJ2-2; CDR3aa: CAWSPDRANTGELFF; CDR3nt: TGTGCCTGGAGCCCTGACCGGGCGAACACCGGGGAGCTGTTTTTT
abundance: -; v_gene: TRBV18; d_gene: TRBD1; j_gene: TRBJ1-1; CDR3aa: CASSHGTGGLTEAFF; CDR3nt: TGTGCCAGCTCACATGGGACAGGGGGACTCACTGAAGCTTTCTTT
abundance: -; v_gene: TRBV7-9; d_gene: -; j_gene: TRBJ1-2; CDR3aa: CASSLGVYGYTF; CDR3nt: TGTGCCAGCAGCTTAGGGGTCTATGGCTACACCTTC
abundance: -; v_gene: TRBV29-1; d_gene: TRBD1; j_gene: TRBJ2-1; CDR3aa: CSVERQGQGVYNEQFF; CDR3nt: TGCAGCGTTGAAAGACAGGGACAGGGAGTCTACAATGAGCAGTTCTTC
abundance: few; v_gene: TRBV13; d_gene: -; j_gene: TRBJ2-7; CDR3aa: CASQKTGSSYEQYF; CDR3nt: TGTGCCAGCCAAAAAACGGGCAGTTCCTACGAGCAGTACTTC
abundance: -; v_gene: TRBV3-1/TRBV3-2; d_gene: -; j_gene: TRBJ2-7; CDR3aa: CASSQVGRGTLYEQYF; CDR3nt: TGTGCCAGCAGCCAAGTGGGCCGTGGGACACTTTACGAGCAGTACTTC
abundance: few; v_gene: TRBV9; d_gene: -; j_gene: TRBJ1-2; CDR3aa: CASSVLGSGGYTF; CDR3nt: TGTGCCAGCAGCGTACTAGGTTCGGGTGGCTACACCTTC
abundance: -; v_gene: TRBV19; d_gene: -; j_gene: TRBJ1-4; CDR3aa: CASSINGPPTNEKLFF; CDR3nt: TGTGCCAGTAGTATAAACGGACCGCCAACTAATGAAAAACTGTTTTTT
abundance: -; v_gene: TRBV2; d_gene: -; j_gene: TRBJ1-2; CDR3aa: CASSEGGRGYTF; CDR3nt: TGTGCCAGCAGTGAGGGAGGAAGGGGCTACACCTTC
abundance: -; v_gene: TRBV7-6; d_gene: -; j_gene: TRBJ2-7; CDR3aa: CASSLAGGGYGEQYF; CDR3nt: TGTGCCAGCAGCTTAGCTGGGGGAGGCTATGGGGAGCAGTACTTC
abundance: few; v_gene: TRBV7-8; d_gene: TRBD1; j_gene: TRBJ1-3; CDR3aa: CASSYSGTGIGNTIYF; CDR3nt: TGTGCCAGCAGCTACTCCGGGACAGGGATTGGAAACACCATATATTTT
abundance: -; v_gene: TRBV6-4; d_gene: -; j_gene: TRBJ1-2; CDR3aa: CASSQNQGLDGYTF; CDR3nt: TGTGCCAGCAGTCAAAATCAGGGTCTTGATGGCTACACCTTC
abundance: -; v_gene: TRBV6-5; d_gene: TRBD1; j_gene: TRBJ2-7; CDR3aa: CATETAGTGSPEQYF; CDR3nt: TGTGCCACCGAAACTGCCGGGACAGGCAGTCCCGAGCAGTACTTC
abundance: once; v_gene: TRBV6-6; d_gene: TRBD1; j_gene: TRBJ1-2; CDR3aa: CASSYDLDRAYGYTF; CDR3nt: TGTGCCAGCAGTTACGATCTCGACAGGGCCTATGGCTACACCTTC
abundance: once; v_gene: TRBV6-5; d_gene: -; j_gene: TRBJ2-1; CDR3aa: CASSNTLDEQFF; CDR3nt: TGTGCCAGCAGCAACACGCTAGATGAGCAGTTCTTC
abundance: -; v_gene: TRBV5-1; d_gene: -; j_gene: TRBJ1-6; CDR3aa: CASSFQGISSPLHF; CDR3nt: TGCGCCAGCAGCTTCCAGGGTATCAGTTCACCCCTCCACTTT
abundance: -; v_gene: TRBV24-1; d_gene: -; j_gene: TRBJ2-5; CDR3aa: CATSGPIGDVETQYF; CDR3nt: TGTGCCACCAGTGGCCCTATTGGGGACGTAGAGACCCAGTACTTC
abundance: -; v_gene: TRBV7-8; d_gene: -; j_gene: TRBJ2-1; CDR3aa: CASSLGRVTVQFF; CDR3nt: TGTGCCAGCAGCTTAGGGCGGGTCACGGTGCAGTTCTTC
abundance: -; v_gene: TRBV12-3/TRBV12-4; d_gene: -; j_gene: TRBJ1-1; CDR3aa: CASSPRGNTEAFF; CDR3nt: TGTGCCAGCAGTCCCCGGGGGAACACTGAAGCTTTCTTT
abundance: -; v_gene: TRBV27; d_gene: -; j_gene: TRBJ2-7; CDR3aa: CASSPQSGTRYF; CDR3nt: TGTGCCAGCAGTCCTCAAAGTGGGACGAGGTACTTC
abundance: -; v_gene: TRBV6-6; d_gene: TRBD2; j_gene: TRBJ2-7; CDR3aa: CASTPGAGGYEQYF; CDR3nt: TGTGCCAGCACCCCCGGGGCGGGGGGTTACGAGCAGTACTTC
abundance: -; v_gene: TRBV10-1; d_gene: -; j_gene: TRBJ1-1; CDR3aa: CASSEQRGTEAFF; CDR3nt: TGCGCCAGCAGTGAACAGAGGGGCACTGAAGCTTTCTTT
abundance: once; v_gene: TRBV12-3/TRBV12-4; d_gene: -; j_gene: TRBJ1-1; CDR3aa: CASSDDGNTEAFF; CDR3nt: TGTGCCAGCAGTGACGATGGGAACACTGAAGCTTTCTTT
abundance: -; v_gene: TRBV5-1; d_gene: TRBD1; j_gene: TRBJ1-2; CDR3aa: CASSLAGTDGYTF; CDR3nt: TGCGCCAGCAGCTTGGCTGGGACAGATGGCTACACCTTC
abundance: -; v_gene: TRBV5-5; d_gene: -; j_gene: TRBJ1-2; CDR3aa: CASSPDSLYGYTF; CDR3nt: TGTGCCAGCAGCCCGGACAGTCTATATGGCTACACCTTC
abundance: once; v_gene: TRBV6-4; d_gene: TRBD1; j_gene: TRBJ2-7; CDR3aa: CASRAGTGRPSSYEQYF; CDR3nt: TGTGCCAGCAGAGCCGGGACAGGGAGGCCAAGCTCCTACGAGCAGTACTTC
abundance: -; v_gene: TRBV30; d_gene: -; j_gene: TRBJ1-5; CDR3aa: CAWSVPGNQPQHF; CDR3nt: TGTGCCTGGAGTGTACCTGGCAATCAGCCCCAGCATTTT
abundance: -; v_gene: TRBV7-9; d_gene: TRBD1; j_gene: TRBJ2-1; CDR3aa: CASSSGGDEQFF; CDR3nt: TGTGCCAGCAGCTCAGGGGGAGATGAGCAGTTCTTC
abundance: -; v_gene: TRBV14; d_gene: -; j_gene: TRBJ1-2; CDR3aa: CASSQDDFYGYTF; CDR3nt: TGTGCCAGCAGCCAAGATGACTTTTATGGCTACACCTTC
abundance: -; v_gene: TRBV6-2/TRBV6-3; d_gene: TRBD2; j_gene: TRBJ2-1; CDR3aa: CASSKPGLTVEQFF; CDR3nt: TGTGCCAGCAGTAAACCGGGACTAACTGTTGAGCAGTTCTTC
abundance: -; v_gene: TRBV4-1; d_gene: -; j_gene: TRBJ1-6; CDR3aa: CASSQDPPGRYNSPLHF; CDR3nt: TGCGCCAGCAGCCAAGATCCCCCAGGCCGGTATAATTCACCCCTCCACTTT
abundance: -; v_gene: TRBV5-6; d_gene: -; j_gene: TRBJ2-3; CDR3aa: CASSLEDTTDTQYF; CDR3nt: TGTGCCAGCAGCTTGGAAGACACCACAGATACGCAGTATTTT
abundance: -; v_gene: TRBV12-3/TRBV12-4; d_gene: -; j_gene: TRBJ1-4; CDR3aa: CASSYLNEGLFF; CDR3nt: TGTGCCAGCAGCTATTTAAACGAGGGACTGTTTTTT
abundance: -; v_gene: TRBV29-1; d_gene: TRBD2; j_gene: TRBJ2-3; CDR3aa: CSAGTSGADTQYF; CDR3nt: TGCAGCGCGGGGACTAGCGGGGCAGATACGCAGTATTTT
abundance: -; v_gene: TRBV10-3; d_gene: -; j_gene: TRBJ1-3; CDR3aa: CAISWQGPSSGNTIYF; CDR3nt: TGTGCCATCAGCTGGCAGGGGCCGAGCTCTGGAAACACCATATATTTT
abundance: -; v_gene: TRBV19; d_gene: -; j_gene: TRBJ2-7; CDR3aa: CASSSSGGGGGEQYF; CDR3nt: TGTGCCAGTAGTTCTTCTGGAGGGGGCGGCGGAGAGCAGTACTTC
abundance: -; v_gene: TRBV2; d_gene: -; j_gene: TRBJ2-7; CDR3aa: CASSEDRRTYEQYF; CDR3nt: TGTGCCAGCAGTGAGGATCGCAGAACCTACGAGCAGTACTTC
abundance: -; v_gene: TRBV11-1; d_gene: TRBD2; j_gene: TRBJ2-1; CDR3aa: CASSVLAGGPSEQFF; CDR3nt: TGTGCCAGCAGCGTTTTAGCGGGGGGGCCGTCTGAGCAGTTCTTC
abundance: -; v_gene: TRBV2; d_gene: TRBD1; j_gene: TRBJ1-5; CDR3aa: CASSGTGGLQPQHF; CDR3nt: TGTGCCAGCAGTGGGACAGGGGGTCTTCAGCCCCAGCATTTT
abundance: -; v_gene: TRBV15; d_gene: -; j_gene: TRBJ2-3; CDR3aa: CATSRDAGGGPDTQYF; CDR3nt: TGTGCCACCAGCAGAGACGCCGGGGGCGGCCCAGATACGCAGTATTTT
abundance: -; v_gene: TRBV19; d_gene: TRBD1; j_gene: TRBJ1-3; CDR3aa: CASSTWTGRSSGNTIYF; CDR3nt: TGTGCCAGTAGTACCTGGACAGGACGCTCCTCTGGAAACACCATATATTTT
abundance: few; v_gene: TRBV24-1; d_gene: -; j_gene: TRBJ1-6; CDR3aa: CATSDLRRSSYNSPLHF; CDR3nt: TGTGCCACCAGTGACCTCCGCAGGAGCTCCTATAATTCACCCCTCCACTTT
abundance: once; v_gene: TRBV9; d_gene: TRBD2; j_gene: TRBJ2-5; CDR3aa: CASSVFAGGLQETQYF; CDR3nt: TGTGCCAGCAGCGTCTTTGCGGGGGGCCTACAAGAGACCCAGTACTTC